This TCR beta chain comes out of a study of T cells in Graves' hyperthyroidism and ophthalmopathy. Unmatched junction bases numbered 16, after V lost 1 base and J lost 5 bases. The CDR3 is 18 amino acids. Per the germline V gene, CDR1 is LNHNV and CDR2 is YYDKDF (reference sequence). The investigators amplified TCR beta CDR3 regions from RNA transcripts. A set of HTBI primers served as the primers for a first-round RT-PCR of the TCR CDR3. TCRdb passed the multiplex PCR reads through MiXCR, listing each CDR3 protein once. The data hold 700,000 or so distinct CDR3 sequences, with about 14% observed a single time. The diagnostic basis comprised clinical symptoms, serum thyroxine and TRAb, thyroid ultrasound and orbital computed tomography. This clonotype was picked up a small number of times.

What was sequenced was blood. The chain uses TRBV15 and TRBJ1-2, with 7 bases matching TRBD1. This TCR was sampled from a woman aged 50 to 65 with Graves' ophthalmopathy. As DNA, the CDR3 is TGTGCCACCAGCAGAGCCCTTCAAGCTACCGGGACAGAATATGGCTACACCTTC. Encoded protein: CATSRALQATGTEYGYTF.